The rows below give T cell receptor beta chains drawn from one sample of a study of T cell repertoires in cytomegalovirus infection. MiXCR, applied by TCRdb to the reads, yields one record per CDR3 protein. The sample lists 450,000 to 600,000 distinct CDR3 sequences, about two fifths occurring once. Their recognized antigens are unknown. The specimen was cultured PBMCs, collected from culture after CMV antigen stimulation. All receptors derive from a human donor in good health (CMV status not recorded). Some clones in this sample may be carry-over from other donors' samples. Both conserved end residues are part of each CDR3. A D gene is named only where the DNA matches it firmly. Not all rows give a size; the values are once, few, many and, for expanded clones, a class.

d_gene: -
v_gene: TRBV5-1
abundance: -
CDR3aa: CASSSQDPSGELFF

d_gene: TRBD1
v_gene: TRBV15
abundance: few
CDR3aa: CATSRLRGTGNNEQFF

d_gene: -
v_gene: TRBV12-5
abundance: -
CDR3aa: CASGTSGANVLTF

d_gene: -
v_gene: TRBV27
abundance: few
CDR3aa: CASSPPGAIYGYTF

d_gene: TRBD1
v_gene: TRBV7-2
abundance: -
CDR3aa: CASSPGQGASSPLHF

d_gene: TRBD2
v_gene: TRBV6-6
abundance: -
CDR3aa: CASSYTGGRETQYF

d_gene: -
v_gene: TRBV7-8
abundance: -
CDR3aa: CASTSRGTNEKLFF

d_gene: -
v_gene: TRBV7-9
abundance: -
CDR3aa: CASSLYRQSGLKSVETQYF

d_gene: -
v_gene: TRBV2
abundance: few
CDR3aa: CASSEGRGGETQYF

d_gene: -
v_gene: TRBV2
abundance: few
CDR3aa: CASSRQERGELFF

d_gene: -
v_gene: TRBV5-4
abundance: -
CDR3aa: CASSLFPGSPLHF

d_gene: TRBD1
v_gene: TRBV7-2
abundance: -
CDR3aa: CASTPNRGGSPLHF

d_gene: -
v_gene: TRBV27
abundance: few
CDR3aa: CASIPKAGWPEKLFF

d_gene: -
v_gene: TRBV25-1
abundance: few
CDR3aa: CASSEWGGGETQYF

d_gene: TRBD1
v_gene: TRBV12-3/TRBV12-4
abundance: many
CDR3aa: CASSLAIGQGGYTF

d_gene: -
v_gene: TRBV7-2
abundance: few
CDR3aa: CASSRWDTQYF

d_gene: TRBD2
v_gene: TRBV7-3
abundance: -
CDR3aa: CASSFGRTSGRIRPNEQFF

d_gene: -
v_gene: TRBV12-3/TRBV12-4
abundance: -
CDR3aa: CASSLLTVNQPQHF

d_gene: TRBD1
v_gene: TRBV29-1
abundance: -
CDR3aa: CSGGQGGTEAFF

d_gene: TRBD1
v_gene: TRBV7-8
abundance: few
CDR3aa: CASSLDRDRGLSSYNEQFF

d_gene: -
v_gene: TRBV19
abundance: -
CDR3aa: CASSMGLGRTSYEQYF

d_gene: -
v_gene: TRBV7-2
abundance: few
CDR3aa: CASSLEGLVEAFF

d_gene: -
v_gene: TRBV10-3
abundance: -
CDR3aa: CAIRGGSSYEQYF

d_gene: TRBD2
v_gene: TRBV29-1
abundance: -
CDR3aa: CSVEEIEGMGLAGAYEQFF

d_gene: TRBD2
v_gene: TRBV7-2
abundance: few
CDR3aa: CASSSLAGIYNEQFF

d_gene: -
v_gene: TRBV29-1
abundance: -
CDR3aa: CSVRGGGASYEQYF

d_gene: -
v_gene: TRBV7-8
abundance: -
CDR3aa: CASSLTLQGNEQFF

d_gene: -
v_gene: TRBV6-1
abundance: few
CDR3aa: CASRGRVYSGANVLTF

d_gene: -
v_gene: TRBV7-8
abundance: -
CDR3aa: CASSWGAGLTYEQYF

d_gene: -
v_gene: TRBV6-1
abundance: -
CDR3aa: CASSELMGGSGNSPLHF

d_gene: -
v_gene: TRBV7-8
abundance: -
CDR3aa: CASSATGELFF

d_gene: TRBD1
v_gene: TRBV7-9
abundance: -
CDR3aa: CASSPPLDRDDPTF

d_gene: -
v_gene: TRBV7-9
abundance: -
CDR3aa: CASSGRVSETQYF

d_gene: TRBD2
v_gene: TRBV5-3
abundance: -
CDR3aa: CASSSHSGGARNIQYF

d_gene: -
v_gene: TRBV11-2
abundance: few
CDR3aa: CASSDNRVNYGYTF

d_gene: TRBD1
v_gene: TRBV7-4
abundance: few
CDR3aa: CASSLGDRGPHTDTQYF

d_gene: -
v_gene: TRBV20-1
abundance: -
CDR3aa: CSARPYNATNEKLFF

d_gene: -
v_gene: TRBV11-2
abundance: -
CDR3aa: CASSRRLSGPPGRSYNEQFF

d_gene: TRBD2
v_gene: TRBV7-6
abundance: -
CDR3aa: CASSRTSGSAGYEQYF

d_gene: -
v_gene: TRBV7-9
abundance: -
CDR3aa: CGSSLRGLADTQYF